The 5 T cell receptor beta chains listed next were all sequenced from one sample in a study of OX40 agonist ivuxolimab in advanced cancers. Library preparation used the immunoSEQ multiplex PCR assay. Sourced from immuneACCESS, this table was stored by TCRdb with only in-frame sequences that have V and J called. A share of the clones is absent; for the studies checked, an unresolved V gene accounts for under half, and the remainder has no known explanation. Within this sample are roughly 86,000 clones, with 80% to 90% of them counted one time only. 7.4% of the sample is in the top ten clones. The input for sequencing was CD4+ or CD8+ T cells sorted from blood, taken in a trial of the OX40 agonist ivuxolimab. These receptors were obtained from an adult with an advanced solid tumor such as melanoma, head and neck, liver or kidney cancer.

This clone was counted only a few times. The chain carries TRBV19 and TRBJ1-1, with 9 bases aligning to TRBD1. CDR1 and CDR2 (germline): LNHDA, SQIVND (reference sequence). The CDR3 loop spans 12 amino acids. The ends lost 8 bases at V and 7 bases at J; junction bases unmatched: 5. CDR3 loop: CASHDRGYEAFF. The CDR3 DNA reads as TGTGCCAGTCACGACAGGGGGTATGAAGCTTTCTTT.

The chain recombines TRBV6-1 with TRBJ1-1; a weak D match, TRBD1 (5 bases). Trimming stripped 3 bases from V and 10 bases from J, with 12 bases between. Germline V CDR1 and CDR2: MNHNS, SASEGT. There are 12 residues in the CDR3. DNA for the CDR3: TGTGCCAGCAGTGATGAGGGGCTGATAGCTTTCTTT. It encodes CASSDEGLIAFF.

The chain uses TRBV18 and TRBJ1-1; D unresolved. The CDR3 runs to 13 residues. Germline V gene lookup returns CDR1 KGHSH and CDR2 LQKENI. V lost 6 bases, J lost 0 bases, and 8 bases lay in between. The DNA of the CDR3 is TGTGCCAGCTCGCCCCAAATGAACACTGAAGCTTTCTTT. It specifies CASSPQMNTEAFF.

This clone was seen only a few times. The identical CDR3 is also encoded by other nucleotide sequences in the sample. The genes are TRBV7-3 and TRBJ2-3, with TRBD2 identical over 10 bases. Unmatched junction bases numbered 4, after V lost 0 bases and J lost 1 base. The germline V gene encodes CDR1 SGHTA and CDR2 FQGTGA. The CDR3 totals 17 residues. Here the CDR3 DNA reads TGTGCCAGCAGCTTAACGGCTAGCGGGAGTGGCACAGATACGCAGTATTTT. Encoded protein: CASSLTASGSGTDTQYF.

This sequence joins TRBV2 and TRBJ2-2, with TRBD1 identical over 7 bases. CDR1 is SNHLY, CDR2 FYNNEI, per germline. CDR3 length: 16 residues. V lost 0 bases, J lost 4 bases, and 5 bases stayed unmatched. CDR3 sequence: CASSEAAGTVTGELFF. DNA of the CDR3: TGTGCCAGCAGTGAAGCAGCCGGGACAGTCACCGGGGAGCTGTTTTTT.